This T cell receptor (beta chain) was sequenced during a study of blood T cell repertoires in COVID-19. Background on the study: In each case, the material was cDNA or gDNA derived from T cells, B-cell-depleted T cells, or PBMCs.

The length of the CDR3 is 15 residues. Germline CDR1 reads MNHEY; CDR2 reads SMNVEV (reference sequence). Unmatched junction bases numbered 3, after V lost 4 bases and J lost 3 bases. In the original workflow: For nucleated cells, counts were estimated from reference gene primer amplification. Clones were read by immunoSEQ multiplex PCR, and TCRdb kept only the in-frame ones, dropping some. Clone size and V and J calls were adopted from that table, with D and trimming inferred from the DNA. The sample yields 70,000 or so clones, roughly 89% seen once. Specimen: peripheral blood. The chain carries TRBV27 and TRBJ1-4, with TRBD1 identical over 9 bases. The receptor was derived from a human donor in a cohort sampled during active COVID-19. Here the CDR3 reads CASSSTGGANEKLFF. DNA for the CDR3: TGTGCCAGCAGTTCGACAGGGGGGGCTAATGAAAAACTGTTTTTT.